The text below deals with one T cell receptor (beta chain). The antigen remains undetermined. The CDR3 length is 13 residues. Germline V gene lookup returns CDR1 MNHEY and CDR2 SMNVEV (reference sequence). V gave up 3 bases and J gave up 4 bases, with 9 bases separating them. The data belong to a study of identical twins. Study-level points and caveats: Researchers reported excess low generation probability among twin-shared out-of-frame alpha sequences.

TCRdb re-analysed the 5' RACE reads in MiXCR, keeping a single row per CDR3 protein. The sample includes approximately 220,000 distinct CDR3 sequences, around 8.1% of them seen just once. The same data also went into a second study, on yellow fever vaccine responses in identical twins.

The TCR sequence derives from a woman between 18 and 29 years old in good health. Specimen: memory (CD45RO+) T cells sorted from blood. This sequence joins TRBV27 and TRBJ1-2, with no clear D. CDR3 sequence reads: CASSFPQGYGYTF. The CDR3 bases are TGTGCCAGCAGTTTCCCTCAAGGCTATGGCTACACCTTC.